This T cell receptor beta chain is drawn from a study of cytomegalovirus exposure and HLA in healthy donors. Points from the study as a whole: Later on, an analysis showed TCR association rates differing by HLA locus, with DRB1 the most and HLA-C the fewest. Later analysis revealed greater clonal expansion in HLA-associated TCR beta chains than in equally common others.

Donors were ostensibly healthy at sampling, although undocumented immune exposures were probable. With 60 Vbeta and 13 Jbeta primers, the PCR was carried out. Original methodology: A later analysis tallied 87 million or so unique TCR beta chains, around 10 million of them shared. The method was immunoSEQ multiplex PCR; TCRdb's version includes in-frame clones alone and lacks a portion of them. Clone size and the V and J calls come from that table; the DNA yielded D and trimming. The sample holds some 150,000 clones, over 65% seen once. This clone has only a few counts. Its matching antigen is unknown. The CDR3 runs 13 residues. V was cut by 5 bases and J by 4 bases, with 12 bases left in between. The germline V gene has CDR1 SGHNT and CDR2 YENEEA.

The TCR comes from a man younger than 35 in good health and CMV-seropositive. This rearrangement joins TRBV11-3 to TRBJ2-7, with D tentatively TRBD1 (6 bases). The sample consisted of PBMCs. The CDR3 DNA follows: TGTGCCAGCAGCCCAACAGGGTCTTACGAGCAGTACTTC. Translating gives CASSPTGSYEQYF.